The 2 T cell receptor beta chains below were found in one sample sequenced in a study of OX40 agonist ivuxolimab in advanced cancers. This table comes from immunoSEQ multiplex PCR, and its TCRdb copy is limited to in-frame clones, with some not included. The sample consists of fewer than 30,000 clones, around 87% of them appearing once. The material sequenced was CD4+ or CD8+ T cells sorted from blood, taken in a trial of the OX40 agonist ivuxolimab. These receptors all stem from an adult with an advanced solid tumor such as melanoma, head and neck, liver or kidney cancer.

This chain connects TRBV6-5 to TRBJ2-7, with D unclear. Per the germline V gene, CDR1 is MNHEY and CDR2 is SVGAGI. Deletions cut 0 bases from V and 0 bases from J, with 9 bases between. This CDR3 has 15 residues. The CDR3 loop reads CASSYSTVGSYEQYF. The CDR3 bases are TGTGCCAGCAGTTACTCGACGGTGGGCTCCTACGAGCAGTACTTC.

This chain uses TRBV7-2 with TRBJ1-2; weak D call: TRBD1 (6 bases). Germline V lookup: CDR1 SGHTA, CDR2 FQGNSA. V lost 5 bases, J lost 6 bases, and 13 bases lay in between. There are 13 residues in the CDR3. The CDR3 coding sequence is TGTGCCAGCAGCCGATCTCCAGGGGATGGCTACACCTTC. As protein: CASSRSPGDGYTF.